The source of this T cell receptor beta chain is a study of T cell responses to AZD1222 COVID-19 vaccine. In the study overall: Analyses pooled second doses at about 4 or about 12 weeks. The study, taken as a whole, reports: Spike-spanning, vaccine-associated CD4 TCRs were dominant at 160-218 and 743-854. All repertoire sampling was performed exclusively after the peak T cell response. Clonal diversity was possibly underestimated; the donors were predominantly white British and more often female.

About this clone itself: Its antigen is undetermined.

Germline V gene sequence: CDR1 SGHDT, CDR2 YYEEEE. This CDR3 has 17 residues. V dropped 4 bases and J dropped 4 bases, with 23 bases sitting between them. The repertoire was sequenced with immunoSEQ multiplex PCR; TCRdb's copy has only in-frame clones and lacks some. Here the sample spans roughly 100,000 clones, 91% being singletons. The origin of this receptor is an adult in good health. This chain connects TRBV5-6 to TRBJ1-1; the D gene is possibly TRBD1 (5 bases). The material was peripheral blood, obtained on day 0 of AZD1222 vaccination. The DNA of the CDR3 is TGTGCCAGCAGCCTGATTGGGGCCGGCGGTTTGGGCACTGAAGCTTTCTTT. Translated: CASSLIGAGGLGTEAFF.